The subject of this entry is one T cell receptor beta chain. The antigen is undetermined. cDNA molecules carried unique molecular identifiers, and template switching added a universal primer site. In TCRdb, the 5' RACE reads were re-called with MiXCR into one record per CDR3 protein. The sample has 550,000 to 700,000 distinct CDR3 sequences; nearly 10% are singletons. These data are taken from a study of identical twins. General study points: One should note that invariant MAIT and iNKT cells could partly confound zero-insertion analyses.

Another study also made use of these data, one on yellow fever vaccine responses in identical twins.

Sequenced material: PBMCs. The source is a young woman in good health.

In DNA, the CDR3 is TGTGCCAGCTCACCACCGTGGGGAAAAGGGTCGTTTGAAGCTTTCTTT. Translated, it gives CASSPPWGKGSFEAFF. The gene calls are TRBV18 and TRBJ1-1, with D uncertain. Trimming pared 0 bases from V and 7 bases from J, leaving 18 bases between. This CDR3 is 16 amino acids long. CDR1 KGHSH and CDR2 LQKENI come from the germline V gene.